The TCR beta chain under discussion was sequenced for a study of T cell repertoires in cytomegalovirus infection. About the study: Public TCR beta signature analysis indicated the presence of both CMV infection and matching HLA type.

This clonotype has a single count. Each CDR3 protein is one row after TCRdb ran MiXCR on the reads. Of about 310,000 distinct CDR3 sequences listed, roughly 17% are singletons. V was pared by 4 bases and J by 5 bases, with 13 bases of the junction left unmatched. The CDR3 extends over 18 amino acids. The sample consisted of PBMCs. The chain recombines TRBV12-3 or TRBV12-4 with TRBJ1-5; TRBD1 matches 11 bases. This TCR came from a human donor in good health (CMV status not recorded). Some clones in this sample may be carry-over from other donors' samples. The DNA for the CDR3 is TGTGCCAGCAGTTCGCAGGACAGGGGGCTAGTTTATGATCAGCCCCAGCATTTT. Its translation: CASSSQDRGLVYDQPQHF.